Shown below are 23 T cell receptor beta chains from a single sample sequenced in a study of T cells in tuberculosis (dated by TCRdb to the late 2010s). Library preparation was by the immunoSEQ multiplex PCR assay. TCRdb re-hosts the immuneACCESS table, in-frame sequences only. Its copies lack some clones; in the studies checked, an unresolved V gene accounts for under half of them, and the cause for the rest is not known. This sample is represented by roughly 45,000 clones; about 94% of them were singletons. The ten largest account for 1.9% of the sample. Sample: PBMCs. The receptor source for this set is a donor between 5 and 29 years old with latent tuberculosis or without tuberculosis infection. Some clones in this sample may be carry-over from other donors' samples.

The V and J genes are TRBV11-1 and TRBJ2-5, with a weak D call TRBD1 (5 bases). Germline CDR1 and CDR2: SGHAT and FQDESV (reference sequence). V shed 2 bases and J shed 5 bases, with 12 bases lying between them. This CDR3 contains 14 residues. The CDR3 nucleotides read TGTGCCAGCAGCTTAATCAGGGCCCAGGAGACCCAGTACTTC. This sequence encodes CASSLIRAQETQYF.

This chain connects TRBV7-9 to TRBJ1-2; D is possibly TRBD1 (5 bases). V lost 4 bases and J lost 4, with 19 bases in between. Looked up from germline, CDR1 is SEHNR and CDR2 is FQNEAQ (reference sequence). The CDR3 is 16 amino acids. The CDR3 DNA sequence: TGTGCCAGCAGCTCTAAGCTCCACAGGCTCCCCTATGGCTACACCTTC. It encodes CASSSKLHRLPYGYTF.

This clone occurred once. The J gene is TRBJ2-5, the V gene TRBV5-1; 11 positions match TRBD2. CDR3 length: 14 amino acids. The junction had 3 bases not matched to a gene; V was cut back by 4 bases and J by 4 bases. Germline loops: CDR1 SGHRS, CDR2 YFSETQ. The CDR3 protein is CASSIGLAGETQYF. DNA for the CDR3: TGCGCCAGCAGCATCGGACTAGCGGGAGAGACCCAGTACTTC.

The gene calls are TRBV6-5 and TRBJ2-7; TRBD2 agrees at 7 bases. J lost 5 bases, V lost 0 bases, and 1 base had no gene match. This CDR3 is 13 amino acids long. The germline gives CDR1 MNHEY, CDR2 SVGAGI. This CDR3 is CASSYSGRDEQYF. For the CDR3, the DNA is TGTGCCAGCAGTTACTCGGGGAGGGACGAGCAGTACTTC.

The chain is built from TRBV27 and TRBJ2-4; a weak D match, TRBD1 (6 bases). The V and J ends lost 3 bases and 5 bases respectively, with 11 bases between them. This CDR3 is 14 amino acids long. Germline V gene data show CDR1 as MNHEY and CDR2 as SMNVEV (reference sequence). CDR3 bases: TGTGCCAGCAGTTTCCAGGGGCCAGAAAACATTCAGTACTTC. It specifies CASSFQGPENIQYF.

The rearrangement links TRBV6-1 to TRBJ1-2, with 7 bases that match TRBD1. The CDR3 is 14 residues long. The V and J ends lost 5 bases and 7 bases, in that order; junction bases with no gene match: 10. Germline values: CDR1 MNHNS, CDR2 SASEGT. The CDR3 reads CASSLQGTSGGYTF. The CDR3 bases are TGTGCCAGCAGTTTACAGGGGACATCGGGTGGCTACACCTTC.

The chain carries TRBV18 and TRBJ1-1; 10 bases are shared with TRBD1. The V gene's germline CDR1 is KGHSH and CDR2 LQKENI. The CDR3 totals 17 residues. V gave up 5 bases and J gave up 0 bases; unmatched junction bases: 9. CDR3 DNA sequence: TGTGCCAGCTCAGCGAGGACAGGGGGAATATTGAACACTGAAGCTTTCTTT. Translation gives CASSARTGGILNTEAFF. Looking up the rest from reference TRBV18 and TRBJ1-1 gives the full variable domain: NAGVMQNPRHLVRRRGQEARLRCSPMKGHSHVYWYRQLPEEGLKFMVYLQKENIIDESGMPKERFSAEFPKEGPSILRIQQVVRGDSAAYFCASSARTGGILNTEAFFGQGTRLTVV.

The rearrangement joins TRBV28 to TRBJ1-5; TRBD1 matches 8 bases. The V segment lost 5 bases and the J segment 0 bases; nucleotides outside the gene matches: 6. This CDR3 has 16 residues. CDR1 and CDR2 (germline): MDHEN, SYDVKM. The CDR3 DNA reads TGTGCCAGCAGTCAACGACAGGGGTTTAGCAATCAGCCCCAGCATTTT. The encoded protein is CASSQRQGFSNQPQHF.

J is TRBJ2-1 and V is TRBV28, with TRBD2 as a possible D gene (6 bases). The V end lost 4 bases, the J end lost 1 base, and 14 bases lay between the germline ends. Germline V lookup: CDR1 MDHEN, CDR2 SYDVKM. The CDR3 runs to 16 residues. CDR3 sequence reads: CASSSPRESSYNEQFF. DNA of the CDR3: TGTGCCAGCAGTTCCCCCCGGGAGTCTTCCTACAATGAGCAGTTCTTC. The complete variable domain, with remaining parts taken from reference TRBV28 and TRBJ2-1, reads DVKVTQSSRYLVKRTGEKVFLECVQDMDHENMFWYRQDPGLGLRLIYFSYDVKMKEKGDIPEGYSVSREKKERFSLILESASTNQTSMYLCASSSPRESSYNEQFFGPGTRLTVL.

The chain has TRBV30 and TRBJ1-1; no firm D call. This CDR3 comprises 11 residues. Trimming cost V 5 bases and J 8 bases, with 12 bases left between them. Germline V gives CDR1 GTSNPN, CDR2 SVGIG (reference sequence). CDR3 DNA sequence: TGTGCCTGGGGTAGCAAGCTCGAAGCTTTCTTT. Residues: CAWGSKLEAFF.

The gene calls are TRBV5-5 and TRBJ2-7, with 9 bases identical to TRBD1. The V gene end was trimmed by 5 bases and the J gene end by 6 bases; junction bases not matched to a gene: 3. The CDR3 runs to 12 residues. The germline V gene has CDR1 SGHKS and CDR2 YYEKEE (reference sequence). Here the CDR3 DNA reads TGTGCCAGCAGGCCGACAGGGGGCGAGCAGTACTTC. As protein: CASRPTGGEQYF.

The V and J genes are TRBV7-6 and TRBJ2-7, with D possibly TRBD1 on 5 matching bases. Germline CDR1 and CDR2: SGHVS and FNYEAQ. The CDR3 is made up of 16 amino acids. V gave up 1 base and J gave up 3 bases, with 16 bases separating them. Written as DNA, the CDR3 is TGTGCCAGCAGCTTAGGTAGCAGGGAAGCCGTCTACGAGCAGTACTTC. Translation: CASSLGSREAVYEQYF.

This chain connects TRBV30 to TRBJ1-5; the D gene is possibly TRBD1 (5 bases). Germline CDR1 reads GTSNPN; CDR2 reads SVGIG (reference sequence). The CDR3 covers 13 residues. Trimming removed 5 bases at V and 2 bases at J, with 10 bases between. CDR3 protein: CAWATGRNQPQHF. In DNA form, the CDR3 reads TGTGCCTGGGCTACAGGCCGCAATCAGCCCCAGCATTTT.

This chain uses TRBV6-1 with TRBJ1-3; D is ambiguous. CDR3 size: 12 residues. Trimming took off 4 bases at V and 4 bases at J, with 5 bases between the two ends. CDR1 and CDR2 from the germline V gene are MNHNS and SASEGT. CDR3 DNA: TGTGCCAGCAGTGCCATCGGAAACACCATATATTTT. It codes for CASSAIGNTIYF.

The chain uses TRBV14 and TRBJ2-1; no clear D. CDR3 size: 15 residues. Germline assignment: CDR1 SGHDN and CDR2 FVKESK. Deletions cut 3 bases from V and 2 bases from J, with 11 bases between. This chain's CDR3 is CASSHRGSPYNEQFF. The CDR3 DNA follows: TGTGCCAGCAGCCACCGCGGCTCGCCCTACAATGAGCAGTTCTTC.

The CDR3, as DNA: TGTGCCAGCAGCCCTGACAGGAGCACAGATACGCAGTATTTT. It translates to CASSPDRSTDTQYF. The chain employs TRBV7-9 and TRBJ2-3; the D gene is possibly TRBD1 (6 bases). This CDR3 spans 14 amino acids. Germline CDR1 reads SEHNR; CDR2 reads FQNEAQ (reference sequence). V was trimmed by 5 bases and J by 0 bases, leaving 9 bases between them.

The rearrangement joins TRBV14 to TRBJ2-7; D not certain. Between the trimmed V and J ends, which lost 0 bases and 0 bases, there was a span of 6 bases. Per germline, CDR1 SGHDN and CDR2 FVKESK. The CDR3 runs 14 residues. This CDR3 is CASSQEPSSYEQYF. In nucleotides, the CDR3 is TGTGCCAGCAGCCAAGAGCCTAGCTCCTACGAGCAGTACTTC.

In this sample, this clone turned up once. The chain combines TRBV19 with TRBJ1-1; a possible D gene is TRBD1 (5 bases). V lost 5 bases and J 1 base, leaving 11 bases between the germline ends. The CDR3 sequence is 14 residues long. In germline, CDR1 is LNHDA, CDR2 SQIVND (reference sequence). CDR3 sequence: CASSGGLWNTEAFF. The CDR3 nucleotides read TGTGCCAGTAGTGGGGGACTGTGGAACACTGAAGCTTTCTTT. The whole variable domain, remainder taken from reference TRBV19 and TRBJ1-1, is DGGITQSPKYLFRKEGQNVTLSCEQNLNHDAMYWYRQDPGQGLRLIYYSQIVNDFQKGDIAEGYSVSREKKESFPLTVTSAQKNPTAFYLCASSGGLWNTEAFFGQGTRLTVV.

The rearrangement uses TRBV5-1 and TRBJ2-7; 7 bases agree with TRBD2. The CDR3 sequence is 19 residues long. V lost 4 bases and J lost 1; bases outside the gene matches: 20. Looked up from germline, CDR1 is SGHRS and CDR2 is YFSETQ. This chain's CDR3 is CASSLLTSTDSGPSYEQYF. CDR3 coding DNA: TGCGCCAGCAGCCTTCTTACCAGCACGGATAGCGGGCCATCCTACGAGCAGTACTTC.

The chain carries TRBV28 and TRBJ2-4; TRBD1 is a possible D gene (7 bases). The germline V gene encodes CDR1 MDHEN and CDR2 SYDVKM. This CDR3 region has 17 residues. V shed 4 bases and J shed 2 bases, with 18 bases lying between them. The CDR3 here is CASSSLGGGLTKNIQYF. DNA for the CDR3: TGTGCCAGCAGTTCCCTCGGAGGGGGCTTGACCAAAAACATTCAGTACTTC.

This chain links TRBV9 with TRBJ2-3, with 11 bases fitting TRBD2. The trim removed 1 base at V and 6 bases at J, leaving 10 bases unmatched. The CDR3 spans 17 residues. CDR1 SGDLS and CDR2 YYNGEE come from the germline V gene. The CDR3 DNA sequence: TGTGCCAGCAGCGTAACTAGCGGGAGACTCTCATGGGATACGCAGTATTTT. Translation gives CASSVTSGRLSWDTQYF. The whole variable domain, filled in from reference TRBV9 and TRBJ2-3, reads DSGVTQTPKHLITATGQRVTLRCSPRSGDLSVYWYQQSLDQGLQFLIQYYNGEERAKGNILERFSAQQFPDLHSELNLSSLELGDSALYFCASSVTSGRLSWDTQYFGPGTRLTVL.

The V and J genes are TRBV27 and TRBJ2-2; 10 bases are a match to TRBD2. The CDR3 totals 16 residues. After removal of 5 bases from V and 6 bases from J, the junction contained 9 bases not matched to a gene. From germline, CDR1 is MNHEY and CDR2 SMNVEV (reference sequence). The CDR3 DNA reads as TGTGCCAGCAGTAGAGGACTAGCGGCCATTCCCGGGGAGCTGTTTTTT. This codes for CASSRGLAAIPGELFF.

This chain uses TRBV6-5 with TRBJ1-3; TRBD1 matches 7 bases. Trimming took 1 base from V and 4 from J; bases not matched to a gene: 4. The germline V gene encodes CDR1 MNHEY and CDR2 SVGAGI. The CDR3 is 15 residues long. CDR3 nucleotides: TGTGCCAGCAGTTACTTGGGGACAGAGGGAAACACCATATATTTT. Translated: CASSYLGTEGNTIYF.